This T cell receptor (beta chain) was sequenced during a study of cytomegalovirus exposure and HLA in healthy donors. Study as a whole: Among roughly 180 million T cells, an earlier analysis found roughly 120 million unique TCR beta sequences.

Germline CDR1 reads SGHAT; CDR2 reads FQNNGV. The CDR3 is made up of 12 amino acids. A few counts support this clone. Its target is unknown. The junction differs from germline at one of its ends, possibly a read error. Regarding the study as a whole: Specificity for CMV antigens was confirmed in vitro for a few of the CMV-associated chains.

The PCR was carried out with 60 Vbeta primers and 13 Jbeta primers. Generated by immunoSEQ multiplex PCR, the TCRdb table keeps only in-frame clones and is missing some. The table has about 170,000 clones, around 78% seen once. The clonotype was recovered from a woman aged 25 to 39 in good health and CMV-seropositive. The V and J genes are TRBV11-2 and TRBJ2-7, with a weak D call TRBD1 (5 bases). Source material: PBMCs. CDR3 DNA: TGTGCCAGCAGCTTAAATACTAAGCAGGGTGACTTC. Its protein product is CASSLNTKQGDF.